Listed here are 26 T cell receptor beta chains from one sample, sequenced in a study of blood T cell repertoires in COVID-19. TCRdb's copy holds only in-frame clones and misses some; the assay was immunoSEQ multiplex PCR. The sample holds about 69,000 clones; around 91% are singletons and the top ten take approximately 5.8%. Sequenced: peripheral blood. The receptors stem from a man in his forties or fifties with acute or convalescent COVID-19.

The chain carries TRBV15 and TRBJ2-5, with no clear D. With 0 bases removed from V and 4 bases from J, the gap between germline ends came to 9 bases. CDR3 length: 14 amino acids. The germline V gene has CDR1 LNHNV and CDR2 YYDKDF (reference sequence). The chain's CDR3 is CATSRDLVVETQYF. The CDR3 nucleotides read TGTGCCACCAGCAGAGACCTAGTGGTAGAGACCCAGTACTTC.

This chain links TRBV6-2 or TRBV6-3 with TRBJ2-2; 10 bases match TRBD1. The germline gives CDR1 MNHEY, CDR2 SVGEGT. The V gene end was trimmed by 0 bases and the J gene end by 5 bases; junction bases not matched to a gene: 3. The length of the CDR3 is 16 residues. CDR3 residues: CASSYSRQGATGELFF. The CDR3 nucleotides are TGTGCCAGCAGTTACTCCCGACAGGGGGCTACCGGGGAGCTGTTTTTT.

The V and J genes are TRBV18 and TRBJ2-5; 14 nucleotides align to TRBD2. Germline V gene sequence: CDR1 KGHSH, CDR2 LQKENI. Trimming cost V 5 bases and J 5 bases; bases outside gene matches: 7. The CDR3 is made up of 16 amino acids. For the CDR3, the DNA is TGTGCCAGCTCATCGGGGACTAGCGGGAGCGGTGAGACCCAGTACTTC. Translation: CASSSGTSGSGETQYF.

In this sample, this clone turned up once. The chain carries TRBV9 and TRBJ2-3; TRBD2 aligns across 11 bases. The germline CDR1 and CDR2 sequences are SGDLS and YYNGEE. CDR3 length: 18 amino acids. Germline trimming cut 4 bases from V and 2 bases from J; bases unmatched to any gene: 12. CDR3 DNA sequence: TGTGCCAGCAGCCCGGGACTAGCGGAGGGGGGGGACACAGATACGCAGTATTTT. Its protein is CASSPGLAEGGDTDTQYF.

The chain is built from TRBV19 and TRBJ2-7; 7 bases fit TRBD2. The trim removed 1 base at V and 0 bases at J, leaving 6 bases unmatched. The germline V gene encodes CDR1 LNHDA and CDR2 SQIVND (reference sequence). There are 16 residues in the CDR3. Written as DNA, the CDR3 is TGTGCCAGTAGTATAGGAGTCGGCGGGAGCTCCTACGAGCAGTACTTC. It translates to CASSIGVGGSSYEQYF.

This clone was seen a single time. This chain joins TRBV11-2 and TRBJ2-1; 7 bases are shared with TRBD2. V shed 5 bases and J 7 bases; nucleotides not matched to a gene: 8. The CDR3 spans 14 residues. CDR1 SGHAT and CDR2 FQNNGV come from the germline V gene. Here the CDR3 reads CASSHGLGRNEQFF. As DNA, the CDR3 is TGTGCCAGCAGCCACGGACTAGGCCGGAATGAGCAGTTCTTC.

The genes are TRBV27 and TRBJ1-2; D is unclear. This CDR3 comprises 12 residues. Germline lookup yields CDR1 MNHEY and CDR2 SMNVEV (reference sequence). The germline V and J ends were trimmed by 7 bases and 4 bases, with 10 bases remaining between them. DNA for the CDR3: TGTGCCAGCACCGCGGACTTCTATGGCTACACCTTC. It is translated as CASTADFYGYTF.

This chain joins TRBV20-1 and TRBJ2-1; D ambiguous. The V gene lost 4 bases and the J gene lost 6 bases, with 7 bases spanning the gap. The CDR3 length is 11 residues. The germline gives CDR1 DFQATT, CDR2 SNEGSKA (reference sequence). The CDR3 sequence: CSAITFNEQFF. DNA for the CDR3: TGCAGTGCTATTACTTTCAATGAGCAGTTCTTC.

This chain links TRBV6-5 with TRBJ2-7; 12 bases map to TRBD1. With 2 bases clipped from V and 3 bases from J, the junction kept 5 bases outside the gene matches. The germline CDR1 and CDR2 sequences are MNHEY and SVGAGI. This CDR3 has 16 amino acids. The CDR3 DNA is TGTGCCAGCAGTTACCCAGGGACAGGGGGCCACTACGAGCAGTACTTC. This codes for CASSYPGTGGHYEQYF.

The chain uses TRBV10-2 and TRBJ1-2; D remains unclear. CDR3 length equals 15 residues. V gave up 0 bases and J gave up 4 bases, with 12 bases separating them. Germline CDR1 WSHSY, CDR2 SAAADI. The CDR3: CASSESAGTLYGYTF. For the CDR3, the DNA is TGCGCCAGCAGTGAGTCAGCAGGAACCCTCTATGGCTACACCTTC.

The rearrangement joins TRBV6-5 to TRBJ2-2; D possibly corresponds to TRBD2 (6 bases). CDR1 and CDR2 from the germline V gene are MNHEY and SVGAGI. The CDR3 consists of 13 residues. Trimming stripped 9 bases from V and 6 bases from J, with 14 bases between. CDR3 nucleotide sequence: TGTGCCAGTACAAGCGGGCGAGCCGGGGAGCTGTTTTTT. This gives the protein CASTSGRAGELFF.

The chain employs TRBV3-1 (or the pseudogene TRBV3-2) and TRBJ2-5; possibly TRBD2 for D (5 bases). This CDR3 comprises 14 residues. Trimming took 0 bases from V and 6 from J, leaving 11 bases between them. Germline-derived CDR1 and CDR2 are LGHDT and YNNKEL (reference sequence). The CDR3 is CASSQEEVGKTQYF. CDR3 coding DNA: TGTGCCAGCAGCCAAGAGGAGGTGGGAAAGACCCAGTACTTC.

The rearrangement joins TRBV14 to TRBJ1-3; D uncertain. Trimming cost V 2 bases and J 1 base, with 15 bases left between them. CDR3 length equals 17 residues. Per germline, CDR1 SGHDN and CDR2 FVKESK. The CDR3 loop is CASSQRGGLSSGNTIYF. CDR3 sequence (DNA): TGTGCCAGCAGCCAACGAGGAGGTCTCTCTTCTGGAAACACCATATATTTT.

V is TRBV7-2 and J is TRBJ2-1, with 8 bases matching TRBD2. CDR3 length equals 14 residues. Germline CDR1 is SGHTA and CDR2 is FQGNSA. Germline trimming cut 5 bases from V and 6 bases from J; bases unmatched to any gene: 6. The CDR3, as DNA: TGTGCCAGCAGCCCGACTAGCGCCGCCAATGAGCAGTTCTTC. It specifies CASSPTSAANEQFF.

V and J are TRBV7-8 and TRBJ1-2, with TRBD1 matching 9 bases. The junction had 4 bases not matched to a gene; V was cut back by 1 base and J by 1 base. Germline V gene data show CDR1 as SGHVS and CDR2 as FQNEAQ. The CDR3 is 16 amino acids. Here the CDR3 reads CASSLVGGQGNYGYTF. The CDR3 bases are TGTGCCAGCAGCTTAGTCGGGGGACAGGGTAACTATGGCTACACCTTC.

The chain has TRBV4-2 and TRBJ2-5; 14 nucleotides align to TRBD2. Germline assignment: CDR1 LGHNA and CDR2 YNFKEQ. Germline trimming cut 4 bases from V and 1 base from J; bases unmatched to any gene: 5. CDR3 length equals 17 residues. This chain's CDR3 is CASSRTGLAGAQETQYF. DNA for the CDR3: TGTGCCAGCAGCCGGACGGGACTAGCGGGGGCCCAAGAGACCCAGTACTTC.

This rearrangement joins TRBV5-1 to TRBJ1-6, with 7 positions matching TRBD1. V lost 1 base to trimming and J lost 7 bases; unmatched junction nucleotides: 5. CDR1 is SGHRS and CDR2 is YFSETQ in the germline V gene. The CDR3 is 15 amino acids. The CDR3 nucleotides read TGCGCCAGCAGCTTGACAGGGGTTCTCAATTCACCCCTCCACTTT. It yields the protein CASSLTGVLNSPLHF.

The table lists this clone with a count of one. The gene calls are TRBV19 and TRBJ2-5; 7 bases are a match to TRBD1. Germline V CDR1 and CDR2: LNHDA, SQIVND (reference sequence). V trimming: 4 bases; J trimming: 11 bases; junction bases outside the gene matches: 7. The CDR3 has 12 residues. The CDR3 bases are TGTGCCAGTAGTAGCCAGGGGGTGGGGCAGTACTTC. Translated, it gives CASSSQGVGQYF.

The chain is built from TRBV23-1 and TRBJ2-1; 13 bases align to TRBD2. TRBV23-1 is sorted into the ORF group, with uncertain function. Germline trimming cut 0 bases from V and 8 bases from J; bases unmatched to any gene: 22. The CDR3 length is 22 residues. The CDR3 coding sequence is TGCGCCAGCAGTCAATCTGTCCTCGTTGGACTAGCGGGAGTTAGCCCGGGGGATGAGCAGTTCTTC. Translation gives CASSQSVLVGLAGVSPGDEQFF.

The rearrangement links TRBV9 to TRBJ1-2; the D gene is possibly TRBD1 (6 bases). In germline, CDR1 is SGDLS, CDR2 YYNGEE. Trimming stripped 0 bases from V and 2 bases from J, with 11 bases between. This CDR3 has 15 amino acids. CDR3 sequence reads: CASSVDGGGNYGYTF. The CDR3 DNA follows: TGTGCCAGCAGCGTAGATGGGGGCGGAAACTATGGCTACACCTTC.

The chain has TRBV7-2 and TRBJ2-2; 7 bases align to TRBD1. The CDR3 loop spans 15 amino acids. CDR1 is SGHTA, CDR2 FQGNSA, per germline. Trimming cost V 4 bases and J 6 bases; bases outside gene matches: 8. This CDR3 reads CASSWQRTGAGELFF. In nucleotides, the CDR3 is TGTGCCAGCAGCTGGCAGCGGACAGGCGCCGGGGAGCTGTTTTTT.

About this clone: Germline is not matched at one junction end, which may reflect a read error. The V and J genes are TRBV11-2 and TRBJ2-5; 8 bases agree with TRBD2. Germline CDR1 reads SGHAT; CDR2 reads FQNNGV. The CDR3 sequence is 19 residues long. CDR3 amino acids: CASSLDGAGLGFWRQTQYF. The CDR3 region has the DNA TGTGCCAGTAGCTTAGATGGAGCGGGACTAGGTTTTTGGCGGCAGACCCAGTACTTC.

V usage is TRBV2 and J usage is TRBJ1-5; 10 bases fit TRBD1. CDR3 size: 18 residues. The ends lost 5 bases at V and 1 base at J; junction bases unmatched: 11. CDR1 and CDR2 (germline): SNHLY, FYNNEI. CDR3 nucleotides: TGTGCCAGCAGTCAACCGGGACAGGGGCGGCAAAGCAATCAGCCCCAGCATTTT. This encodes CASSQPGQGRQSNQPQHF.

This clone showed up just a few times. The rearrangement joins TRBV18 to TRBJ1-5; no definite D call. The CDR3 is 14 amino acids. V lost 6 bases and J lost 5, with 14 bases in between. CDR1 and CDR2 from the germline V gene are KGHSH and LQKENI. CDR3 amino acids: CASSPSTSDQPQHF. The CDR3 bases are TGTGCCAGCTCTCCAAGTACTTCGGATCAGCCCCAGCATTTT.

CDR3 bases: TGTGCCAGTAGTACGGCAGGGGGCTCACTCTCTAACTATGGCTACACCTTC. Translation gives CASSTAGGSLSNYGYTF. The V call is TRBV19, the J call TRBJ1-2, with TRBD1 identical over 8 bases. This CDR3 comprises 17 residues. Trimming at V came to 4 bases and at J to 0 bases, leaving 10 bases not matched to a gene. CDR1 and CDR2 (germline): LNHDA, SQIVND (reference sequence).

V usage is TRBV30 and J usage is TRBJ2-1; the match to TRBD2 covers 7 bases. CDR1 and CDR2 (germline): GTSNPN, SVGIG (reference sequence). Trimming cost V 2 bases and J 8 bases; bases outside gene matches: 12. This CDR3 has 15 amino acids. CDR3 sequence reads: CAWSRPRLARDEQFF. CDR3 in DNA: TGTGCCTGGAGTAGGCCCCGACTAGCTCGTGATGAGCAGTTCTTC.